Below, 32 T cell receptor beta chains from the same sample are listed, as sequenced in a study of blood T cell repertoires in COVID-19 (dated by TCRdb to about 2020). Receptors were amplified or captured by the immunoSEQ multiplex PCR assay. TCRdb's version of the immuneACCESS table is confined to in-frame rearrangements and falls short of the full clone set. An unresolved V gene accounts for under half of the shortfall where checked; the remainder is of unknown origin. Counted in this sample were 150,000 to 200,000 clones; 81% of them appeared once. Roughly 11% of the sample rests with the top ten. The sample taken for sequencing was peripheral blood. These receptors all come from a man between 60 and 75 years old with active or convalescent COVID-19.

The genes are TRBV12-3 or TRBV12-4 and TRBJ2-3; weak D call: TRBD1 (5 bases). The CDR3 is 13 residues long. Trimming took off 2 bases at V and 3 bases at J, with 6 bases between the two ends. CDR3 amino acids: CASSLRQTDTQYF. In nucleotides, the CDR3 is TGTGCCAGCAGTTTACGACAGACAGATACGCAGTATTTT.

CDR3 bases: TGCAGTGCTAGTGGACTAGCGGGAGTACGAAGCTCCTACAATGAGCAGTTCTTC. Translation: CSASGLAGVRSSYNEQFF. The V call is TRBV20-1, the J call TRBJ2-1; 13 bases line up with TRBD2. Per germline, CDR1 DFQATT and CDR2 SNEGSKA (reference sequence). V shed 3 bases and J 0 bases; nucleotides not matched to a gene: 8. This CDR3 comprises 18 residues.

The chain is built from TRBV5-6 and TRBJ1-4; D is uncertain. Trimming shortened V by 1 base and J by 0 bases, and 10 bases separated the two germline ends. The CDR3 covers 16 residues. Germline CDR1 is SGHDT and CDR2 is YYEEEE. CDR3 amino acids: CASSLRTSPTNEKLFF. The DNA of the CDR3 is TGTGCCAGCAGCTTGAGGACTTCCCCAACTAATGAAAAACTGTTTTTT.

The V call is TRBV14, the J call TRBJ2-3; D uncertain. Germline V gives CDR1 SGHDN, CDR2 FVKESK. The CDR3 spans 15 residues. The V gene lost 4 bases and the J gene lost 2 bases, with 13 bases spanning the gap. CDR3 sequence: CASSRTELVTDTQYF. The CDR3 DNA sequence: TGTGCCAGCAGCCGAACCGAGTTGGTCACAGATACGCAGTATTTT. Based on the CDR3 plus reference TRBV14 and TRBJ2-3, the full variable domain is EAGVTQFPSHSVIEKGQTVTLRCDPISGHDNLYWYRRVMGKEIKFLLHFVKESKQDESGMPNNRFLAERTGGTYSTLKVQPAELEDSGVYFCASSRTELVTDTQYFGPGTRLTVL.

The V gene is TRBV4-2, the J gene TRBJ1-5; 7 bases are shared with TRBD1. The CDR3 is 14 residues long. CDR1 is LGHNA, CDR2 YNFKEQ, per germline. J was trimmed by 4 bases and V by 6 bases; bases with no gene match: 6. CDR3 loop: CASSDGQENQPQHF. CDR3 DNA: TGTGCCAGCAGTGACGGACAGGAAAATCAGCCCCAGCATTTT.

The V and J genes are TRBV19 and TRBJ1-1; D gene ambiguous. Trimming shortened V by 6 bases and J by 2 bases, and 10 bases separated the two germline ends. The germline CDR1 and CDR2 sequences are LNHDA and SQIVND (reference sequence). The CDR3 spans 13 residues. CDR3 in amino acids: CASSRESNTEAFF. In DNA form, the CDR3 reads TGTGCCAGTAGCCGAGAGAGTAACACTGAAGCTTTCTTT.

This chain uses TRBV18 with TRBJ2-7, with 12 bases lining up with TRBD2. The germline CDR1 and CDR2 sequences are KGHSH and LQKENI. Trimming took 3 bases from V and 0 from J; bases not matched to a gene: 12. The CDR3 extends over 19 amino acids. This CDR3 reads CASSPLPGTSGSSSYEQYF. The CDR3 nucleotides are TGTGCCAGCTCACCGCTACCCGGGACTAGCGGGTCTAGCTCCTACGAGCAGTACTTC.

The CDR3 coding sequence is TGCGCCAGCAGTGAGACGGTAGCGGGATATAATGAGCAGTTCTTC. It is translated as CASSETVAGYNEQFF. The genes are TRBV10-1 and TRBJ2-1, with 8 bases fitting TRBD2. Germline V gene data show CDR1 as WNHNN and CDR2 as SYGVQD (reference sequence). The CDR3 length is 15 residues. V gave up 2 bases and J gave up 7 bases; unmatched junction bases: 7.

J is TRBJ1-5 and V is TRBV5-8; 8 positions match TRBD1. The CDR3 runs 15 residues. Per germline, CDR1 SGHTS and CDR2 YDEGEE. V was pared by 1 base and J by 7 bases, with 7 bases of the junction left unmatched. The CDR3, as DNA: TGTGCCAGCAGCTTGCTCAGGGGGCTAGGCCAGCCCCAGCATTTT. Amino acid sequence: CASSLLRGLGQPQHF.

This chain connects TRBV28 to TRBJ1-2; 8 positions agree with TRBD1. The CDR3 length is 14 residues. V shed 6 bases and J 4 bases; nucleotides not matched to a gene: 7. Per the germline V gene, CDR1 is MDHEN and CDR2 is SYDVKM. CDR3 nucleotides: TGTGCCAGCAGAACGACAGGGGCGGGCTATGGCTACACCTTC. Protein: CASRTTGAGYGYTF.

The sample holds one count of this clone. The genes are TRBV18 and TRBJ2-2, with 11 bases identical to TRBD1. V lost 2 bases, J lost 6 bases, and 5 bases stayed unmatched. CDR1 is KGHSH and CDR2 is LQKENI in the germline V gene. CDR3 length: 16 amino acids. In nucleotides, the CDR3 is TGTGCCAGCTCACCAAGGACAGGGGGCCTGGCCGGGGAGCTGTTTTTT. The encoded protein is CASSPRTGGLAGELFF. Based on the CDR3 plus reference TRBV18 and TRBJ2-2, the full variable domain is NAGVMQNPRHLVRRRGQEARLRCSPMKGHSHVYWYRQLPEEGLKFMVYLQKENIIDESGMPKERFSAEFPKEGPSILRIQQVVRGDSAAYFCASSPRTGGLAGELFFGEGSRLTVL.

In this sample, this clone turned up once. The V and J genes are TRBV19 and TRBJ2-3, with D perhaps TRBD2 (6 bases). This CDR3 contains 15 residues. Germline loops: CDR1 LNHDA, CDR2 SQIVND (reference sequence). Trimming cost V 2 bases and J 3 bases, with 12 bases left between them. The CDR3 sequence: CASSINGGVTDTQYF. The CDR3 DNA follows: TGTGCCAGTAGTATAAACGGGGGAGTGACAGATACGCAGTATTTT.

The chain uses TRBV6-2 or TRBV6-3 and TRBJ2-7, with TRBD2 matching 8 bases. CDR3 size: 14 residues. With V trimmed by 5 bases and J by 9 bases, 12 bases remained unmatched. Germline V gives CDR1 MNHEY, CDR2 SVGEGT. In DNA, the CDR3 is TGTGCCAGCAGTCGACTAGCGTCCGTGAATGGGCAGTACTTC. Translating gives CASSRLASVNGQYF.

The CDR3 loop is CASRDTGLGSPQHF. CDR3 DNA: TGTGCCAGCAGGGACACAGGGCTAGGTTCGCCCCAGCATTTT. The rearrangement links TRBV3-1 (or the pseudogene TRBV3-2) to TRBJ1-5; the D gene is possibly TRBD1 (6 bases). The CDR3 contains 14 residues. From germline, CDR1 is LGHDT and CDR2 YNNKEL (reference sequence). V shed 6 bases and J shed 9 bases, with 18 bases lying between them.

The chain uses TRBV29-1 and TRBJ2-7; 9 bases agree with TRBD1. V lost 0 bases to trimming and J lost 12 bases; unmatched junction nucleotides: 9. This CDR3 is built from 13 residues. Germline V CDR1 and CDR2: SQVTM, ANQGSEA. CDR3 amino acids: CSVEDPAGDRVYF. CDR3 coding DNA: TGCAGCGTTGAAGATCCTGCAGGGGACAGGGTGTACTTC.

V gene TRBV19 combines with J gene TRBJ1-3; D perhaps matches TRBD1 (5 bases). The CDR3 is 16 residues long. With 5 bases removed from V and 1 base from J, the gap between germline ends came to 15 bases. Germline-derived CDR1 and CDR2 are LNHDA and SQIVND (reference sequence). Written as DNA, the CDR3 is TGTGCCAGTAGTCGCGGGGACCCTTGGTCTGGAAACACCATATATTTT. This translates into CASSRGDPWSGNTIYF.

The rearrangement links TRBV7-6 to TRBJ2-5; D not resolved. The germline V gene encodes CDR1 SGHVS and CDR2 FNYEAQ. Trimming took off 1 base at V and 5 bases at J, with 14 bases between the two ends. The CDR3 covers 15 residues. CDR3 sequence: CASSLGSETTETQYF. In DNA, the CDR3 is TGTGCCAGCAGCTTAGGTAGTGAGACAACTGAGACCCAGTACTTC.

This chain joins TRBV5-4 and TRBJ2-3, with TRBD2 identical over 14 bases. Germline-derived CDR1 and CDR2 are SGHNT and YYREEE (reference sequence). With 5 bases clipped from V and 2 bases from J, the junction kept 13 bases outside the gene matches. This CDR3 has 19 amino acids. CDR3 amino acids: CASSLRTSGGPWNTDTQYF. Written as DNA, the CDR3 is TGTGCCAGCAGTTTGCGGACTAGCGGGGGGCCATGGAACACAGATACGCAGTATTTT.

V usage is TRBV9 and J usage is TRBJ2-5, with D possibly matching TRBD2 (6 bases). The CDR3 loop spans 18 amino acids. CDR1 and CDR2 from the germline V gene are SGDLS and YYNGEE. Trimming stripped 4 bases from V and 3 bases from J, with 25 bases between. CDR3 DNA sequence: TGTGCCAGCAGCCCACACGCCCCCTCGCGGGGTGTCAAAGAGACCCAGTACTTC. Its translation is CASSPHAPSRGVKETQYF.

The chain has TRBV7-9 and TRBJ2-1; 7 bases align to TRBD2. Germline trimming cut 1 base from V and 6 bases from J; bases unmatched to any gene: 6. There are 15 residues in the CDR3. CDR1 is SEHNR, CDR2 FQNEAQ, per germline (reference sequence). The CDR3 loop reads CASSLGSGFGNEQFF. The CDR3 DNA sequence: TGTGCCAGCAGCTTAGGTAGCGGGTTCGGCAATGAGCAGTTCTTC.

V gene TRBV5-1 combines with J gene TRBJ1-6; 9 nucleotides line up with TRBD1. Germline-derived CDR1 and CDR2 are SGHRS and YFSETQ. The J segment lost 5 bases and the V segment lost 4 bases, leaving 4 bases of the junction unmatched. The CDR3 runs 15 residues. In DNA form, the CDR3 reads TGCGCCAGCAGCACGGGACAGGGTCATAATTCACCCCTCCACTTT. It is translated as CASSTGQGHNSPLHF.

The chain carries TRBV6-5 and TRBJ2-7; TRBD2 aligns across 7 bases. Germline CDR1 and CDR2: MNHEY and SVGAGI. The CDR3 loop spans 14 amino acids. V lost 5 bases, J lost 4 bases, and 8 bases stayed unmatched. CDR3 sequence reads: CASSNWEGRYEQYF. In DNA, the CDR3 is TGTGCCAGCAGTAACTGGGAGGGTAGGTACGAGCAGTACTTC.

J is TRBJ2-7 and V is TRBV28; 9 bases match TRBD2. This CDR3 has 19 residues. CDR1 is MDHEN and CDR2 is SYDVKM in the germline V gene. V trimming: 4 bases; J trimming: 2 bases; junction bases outside the gene matches: 18. The CDR3 loop is CASSSPRGLAGTLAYEQYF. Written as DNA, the CDR3 is TGTGCCAGCAGTTCCCCACGGGGCCTAGCGGGAACACTCGCCTACGAGCAGTACTTC.

The chain links TRBV3-1 (or the pseudogene TRBV3-2) to TRBJ1-6; D is perhaps TRBD1 (6 bases). This CDR3 spans 16 amino acids. Germline V gene data show CDR1 as LGHDT and CDR2 as YNNKEL (reference sequence). Trimming pared 0 bases from V and 5 bases from J, leaving 11 bases between. The CDR3 DNA sequence: TGTGCCAGCAGCCAAGAGCGGACAGAAAATAATTCACCCCTCCACTTT. Protein sequence: CASSQERTENNSPLHF.

The chain is built from TRBV7-8 and TRBJ1-5; weak D call: TRBD1 (5 bases). This CDR3 has 16 amino acids. CDR1 and CDR2 (germline): SGHVS, FQNEAQ. V lost 5 bases and J lost 4, with 18 bases in between. CDR3 sequence reads: CASSRTQGGGNQPQHF. The CDR3 region has the DNA TGTGCCAGCAGCCGTACCCAGGGAGGCGGGAATCAGCCCCAGCATTTT.

The chain employs TRBV6-6 and TRBJ2-7, with D uncertain. Germline CDR1 is MNHNY and CDR2 is SVGAGI (reference sequence). The CDR3 sequence is 12 residues long. V gave up 5 bases and J gave up 3 bases, with 8 bases separating them. The CDR3 DNA reads TGTGCCAGCAGTCCAAGAGGCTACGAGCAGTACTTC. Its translation is CASSPRGYEQYF.

V gene TRBV6-2 or TRBV6-3 combines with J gene TRBJ2-7, with 10 bases lining up with TRBD1. CDR3 length equals 16 residues. V gave up 3 bases and J gave up 2 bases; unmatched junction bases: 7. Germline loops: CDR1 MNHEY, CDR2 SVGEGT. The CDR3 coding sequence is TGTGCCAGCAGTTATTGGGGACAGGGGCTGACCTACGAGCAGTACTTC. Its protein product is CASSYWGQGLTYEQYF.

This chain uses TRBV2 with TRBJ1-4; D gene unclear. This CDR3 comprises 14 residues. Germline loops: CDR1 SNHLY, CDR2 FYNNEI. The V and J ends lost 6 bases and 0 bases respectively, with 8 bases between them. CDR3 in amino acids: CASSLEATNEKLFF. DNA for the CDR3: TGTGCCAGCAGCCTAGAGGCAACTAATGAAAAACTGTTTTTT.

The chain joins TRBV27 to TRBJ2-7; tentative D call: TRBD1 (5 bases). With 7 bases removed from V and 2 bases from J, the gap between germline ends came to 15 bases. Germline V gene lookup returns CDR1 MNHEY and CDR2 SMNVEV (reference sequence). CDR3 length: 14 amino acids. CDR3 in DNA: TGTGCCAGCAAGGGGTCCCCGATTACCTACGAGCAGTACTTC. Translating it yields CASKGSPITYEQYF.

The V gene is TRBV18, the J gene TRBJ2-2; D gene unclear. The ends were cut back, 0 bases at V and 7 bases at J, with 15 bases in the middle. The CDR3 sequence is 16 residues long. Germline V gene sequence: CDR1 KGHSH, CDR2 LQKENI. The chain's CDR3 is CASSPPSSASHGELFF. The CDR3 DNA sequence: TGTGCCAGCTCACCACCGTCGAGCGCGAGCCACGGGGAGCTGTTTTTT.

The V call is TRBV5-6, the J call TRBJ2-1, with 9 bases aligning to TRBD1. This CDR3 spans 17 amino acids. Germline CDR1 reads SGHDT; CDR2 reads YYEEEE. V shed 0 bases and J 4 bases; nucleotides not matched to a gene: 8. This CDR3 is CASSLAPAGQGYNEQFF. Written as DNA, the CDR3 is TGTGCCAGCAGCTTGGCCCCTGCGGGACAGGGTTACAATGAGCAGTTCTTC.

This rearrangement joins TRBV6-1 to TRBJ2-4, with D possibly being TRBD2 (5 bases). V was trimmed by 1 base and J by 5 bases, leaving 15 bases between them. The germline gives CDR1 MNHNS, CDR2 SASEGT. The CDR3 has 16 residues. The CDR3 is CASSEVPGGRENIQYF. The CDR3 DNA follows: TGTGCCAGCAGTGAAGTCCCAGGCGGGCGGGAAAACATTCAGTACTTC.